The 5 T cell receptor beta chains below come from one sample, sequenced in a study of blood T cell repertoires in COVID-19. The method was immunoSEQ multiplex PCR; TCRdb's version includes in-frame clones alone and lacks a portion of them. Here the sample spans approximately 490,000 clones, roughly 87% being singletons. The sample comprised PBMCs or T cells enriched from blood (not recorded which). The receptors come from a woman aged 18-29 years who had recovered from COVID-19.

The V gene is TRBV30, the J gene TRBJ2-7; D is perhaps TRBD1 (6 bases). Trimming cost V 6 bases and J 3 bases, with 18 bases left between them. This CDR3 has 14 residues. CDR1 and CDR2 (germline): GTSNPN, SVGIG (reference sequence). In DNA form, the CDR3 reads TGTGCCTGTCCCTCAGGGGAGTCTGTCTACGAGCAGTACTTC. Translation: CACPSGESVYEQYF.

The chain employs TRBV27 and TRBJ2-1; 7 bases line up with TRBD1. Germline CDR1 and CDR2: MNHEY and SMNVEV (reference sequence). This CDR3 comprises 15 residues. The V segment lost 6 bases and the J segment 8 bases; nucleotides outside the gene matches: 13. The CDR3 DNA follows: TGTGCCAGCAGCCCAAAGCGAGGGGGCTGGGATGAGCAGTTCTTC. Amino acid sequence: CASSPKRGGWDEQFF.

The V and J genes are TRBV7-3 and TRBJ1-3; D ambiguous. The CDR3 spans 13 residues. Germline CDR1 reads SGHTA; CDR2 reads FQGTGA. V shed 3 bases and J shed 8 bases, with 11 bases lying between them. The chain's CDR3 is CASSFNIGDTIYF. CDR3 nucleotide sequence: TGTGCCAGCAGCTTTAATATCGGGGACACCATATATTTT. The variable domain in full, with the rest retrieved from reference TRBV7-3 and TRBJ1-3, is GAGVSQTPSNKVTEKGKYVELRCDPISGHTALYWYRQSLGQGPEFLIYFQGTGAADDSGLPNDRFFAVRPEGSVSTLKIQRTERGDSAVYLCASSFNIGDTIYFGEGSWLTVV.

The chain couples TRBV27 to TRBJ2-7; D is unclear. Germline V gene sequence: CDR1 MNHEY, CDR2 SMNVEV (reference sequence). V was clipped by 3 bases and J by 1 base, with 13 bases between them. CDR3 length: 15 amino acids. The CDR3 region has the DNA TGTGCCAGCAGTTTGTCGTCGGGTCTTTCCTACGAGCAGTACTTC. Translating it yields CASSLSSGLSYEQYF.

This clone has only a few counts. This chain joins TRBV5-1 and TRBJ1-6, with D possibly being TRBD1 (5 bases). Germline CDR1 reads SGHRS; CDR2 reads YFSETQ. The CDR3 length is 14 residues. V lost 5 bases to trimming and J lost 8 bases, with 14 bases between them. The DNA for the CDR3 is TGCGCCAGCAGATCCTCTGACAGTGATTCACCCCTCCACTTT. This gives the protein CASRSSDSDSPLHF.